This T cell receptor (beta chain) was retrieved from a study of CD8 T cells in Susac syndrome. Negative isolation was used for CD8+ and CD4+ T cells, and FACS enrichment was applied to TEMRA cells. With random hexamers, 0.5 to 1 ug RNA was reverse transcribed. TCR beta CDR3 was amplified by immunoSEQ covering 54 Vbeta and 13 Jbeta. One entry per CDR3 protein results from TCRdb running MiXCR on the immunoSEQ multiplex PCR reads. This sample carries some 450,000 distinct CDR3 sequences, approximately 85% of them seen once, and the ten largest clones take about 0.1%. V lost 6 bases and J 9 bases, leaving 6 bases between the germline ends. This CDR3 spans 10 amino acids. Germline assignment: CDR1 WSHSY and CDR2 SAAADI.

Material: CD8+ T cells from PBMCs. This sequence was found in a human donor with multiple sclerosis. The V gene is TRBV10-2, the J gene TRBJ2-1; no definite D call. The CDR3 protein is CASSSAEQFF. The CDR3 DNA reads TGCGCCAGCAGCTCGGCTGAGCAGTTCTTC.